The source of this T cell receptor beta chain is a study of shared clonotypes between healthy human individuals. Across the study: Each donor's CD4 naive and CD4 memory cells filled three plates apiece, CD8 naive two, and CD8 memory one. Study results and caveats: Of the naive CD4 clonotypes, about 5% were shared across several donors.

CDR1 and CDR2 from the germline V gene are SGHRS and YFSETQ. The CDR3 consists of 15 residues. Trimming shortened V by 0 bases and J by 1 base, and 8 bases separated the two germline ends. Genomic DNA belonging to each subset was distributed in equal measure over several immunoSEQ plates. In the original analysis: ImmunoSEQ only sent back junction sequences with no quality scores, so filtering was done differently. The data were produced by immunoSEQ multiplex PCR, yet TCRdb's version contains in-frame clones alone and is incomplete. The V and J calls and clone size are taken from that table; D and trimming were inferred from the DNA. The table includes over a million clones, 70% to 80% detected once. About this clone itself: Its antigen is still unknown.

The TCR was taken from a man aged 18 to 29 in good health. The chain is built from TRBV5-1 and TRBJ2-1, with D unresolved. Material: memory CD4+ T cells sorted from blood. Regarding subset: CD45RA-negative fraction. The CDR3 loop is CASSLEVGSYNEQFF. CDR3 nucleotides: TGCGCCAGCAGCTTGGAGGTAGGGTCCTACAATGAGCAGTTCTTC. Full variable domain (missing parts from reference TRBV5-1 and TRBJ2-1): KAGVTQTPRYLIKTRGQQVTLSCSPISGHRSVSWYQQTPGQGLQFLFEYFSETQRNKGNFPGRFSGRQFSNSRSEMNVSTLELGDSALYLCASSLEVGSYNEQFFGPGTRLTVL.